What follows are 13 T cell receptor beta chains derived from one specimen sequenced in a study of PD-L1 blockade in urothelial cancer. Repertoires were generated with immunoSEQ multiplex PCR, while TCRdb's copy carries only in-frame clones and drops some. The data hold 38,000 or so clones, with approximately 82% observed a single time. This specimen was PBMCs, taken around atezolizumab (anti-PD-L1) treatment. Source of these receptors: a man aged 55-75 years with urothelial cancer.

The genes are TRBV15 and TRBJ2-1; 11 positions agree with TRBD2. The CDR3 has 15 residues. Germline V CDR1 and CDR2: LNHNV, YYDKDF (reference sequence). Trimming took 0 bases from V and 6 from J; bases not matched to a gene: 1. The DNA for the CDR3 is TGTGCCACCAGCAGAGATACTAGCGGGAGCAATGAGCAGTTCTTC. It codes for CATSRDTSGSNEQFF.

This chain links TRBV28 with TRBJ1-2; TRBD1 is a possible D gene (5 bases). This CDR3 is 16 amino acids long. Trimming took off 6 bases at V and 3 bases at J, with 20 bases between the two ends. Germline CDR1 is MDHEN and CDR2 is SYDVKM. DNA for the CDR3: TGTGCCAGCAGATTGATTAGGACACAATGGGACTATGGCTACACCTTC. This sequence encodes CASRLIRTQWDYGYTF.

V usage is TRBV19 and J usage is TRBJ1-1; no definite D call. V dropped 6 bases and J dropped 3 bases, with 17 bases sitting between them. From germline, CDR1 is LNHDA and CDR2 SQIVND (reference sequence). The CDR3 has 15 amino acids. The CDR3 protein is CASRISASRYTEAFF. The CDR3 DNA reads as TGTGCCAGTAGAATATCTGCCAGCAGGTACACTGAAGCTTTCTTT.

The J gene is TRBJ2-7, the V gene TRBV6-1; 9 bases agree with TRBD2. This CDR3 has 13 amino acids. From germline, CDR1 is MNHNS and CDR2 SASEGT. V dropped 8 bases and J dropped 2; count of bases not matched to a gene: 4. CDR3 protein: CASERGVPYEQYF. CDR3 sequence (DNA): TGTGCCAGCGAGCGGGGGGTCCCCTACGAGCAGTACTTC.

The chain carries TRBV2 and TRBJ1-5; 9 bases fit TRBD1. From germline, CDR1 is SNHLY and CDR2 FYNNEI. The CDR3 totals 15 residues. The V and J ends lost 4 bases and 6 bases, in that order; junction bases with no gene match: 7. Here the CDR3 DNA reads TGTGCCAGCAGTGGAACAGGGGGCGGGGGTCAGCCCCAGCATTTT. Translating it yields CASSGTGGGGQPQHF.

Turning to this clone: Other nucleotide sequences from this sample produce the same CDR3. The rearrangement links TRBV19 to TRBJ2-7, with 9 nucleotides matching TRBD1. The V gene's germline CDR1 is LNHDA and CDR2 SQIVND (reference sequence). The trim removed 3 bases at V and 2 bases at J, leaving 2 bases unmatched. The CDR3 length is 14 residues. The CDR3 DNA reads TGTGCCAGTAGTATTGGGACAGGGCCCTACGAGCAGTACTTC. It specifies CASSIGTGPYEQYF.

DNA for the CDR3: TGCGCCAGCAGCGATACGGGGGGGACGAATGAAGCTTTCTTT. It translates to CASSDTGGTNEAFF. The chain combines TRBV5-1 with TRBJ1-1; a possible D gene is TRBD1 (5 bases). CDR1 is SGHRS, CDR2 YFSETQ, per germline. The CDR3 is 14 amino acids. V was clipped by 4 bases and J by 7 bases, with 17 bases between them.

The chain has TRBV28 and TRBJ2-2; 9 bases line up with TRBD1. V trimming: 6 bases; J trimming: 5 bases; junction bases outside the gene matches: 7. Germline V gene data show CDR1 as MDHEN and CDR2 as SYDVKM. CDR3 length: 15 amino acids. CDR3 in DNA: TGTGCCAGCAGAACAGGGGGCGAGGGAACCGGGGAGCTGTTTTTT. As protein: CASRTGGEGTGELFF.

This clone appeared a single time. CDR3 DNA sequence: TGTGCCAGCAGCCCGTGGGACAGGGCCGCCGGGGAGCTGTTTTTT. It encodes CASSPWDRAAGELFF. This sequence joins TRBV7-2 and TRBJ2-2, with TRBD1 identical over 9 bases. There are 15 residues in the CDR3. V was pared by 5 bases and J by 6 bases, with 7 bases of the junction left unmatched. Per the germline V gene, CDR1 is SGHTA and CDR2 is FQGNSA. Full variable domain (outside the CDR3, taken from reference TRBV7-2 and TRBJ2-2): GAGVSQSPSNKVTEKGKDVELRCDPISGHTALYWYRQSLGQGLEFLIYFQGNSAPDKSGLPSDRFSAERTGGSVSTLTIQRTQQEDSAVYLCASSPWDRAAGELFFGEGSRLTVL.

This chain links TRBV5-1 with TRBJ2-3; D is ambiguous. Germline CDR1 SGHRS, CDR2 YFSETQ. The CDR3 spans 14 residues. V lost 0 bases to trimming and J lost 2 bases, with 7 bases between them. CDR3 DNA: TGCGCCAGCAGCTTGGGCGCTATCACAGATACGCAGTATTTT. This codes for CASSLGAITDTQYF.

The chain couples TRBV28 to TRBJ1-4, with D unresolved. The CDR3 spans 13 residues. Germline loops: CDR1 MDHEN, CDR2 SYDVKM. V lost 5 bases, J lost 5 bases, and 9 bases lay in between. In nucleotides, the CDR3 is TGTGCCAGCAGTGTACAGAAAAATGAAAAACTGTTTTTT. Protein product: CASSVQKNEKLFF.

CDR3: CATSSAGSQETQYF. The CDR3 DNA reads as TGTGCCACCAGCAGCGCGGGCAGTCAAGAGACCCAGTACTTC. The rearrangement joins TRBV15 to TRBJ2-5, with D possibly matching TRBD2 (5 bases). CDR3 size: 14 residues. Trimming took 3 bases from V and 2 from J, leaving 10 bases between them. Germline CDR1 reads LNHNV; CDR2 reads YYDKDF (reference sequence).

This chain uses TRBV5-4 with TRBJ2-2, with a tentative D call TRBD1 (6 bases). With 4 bases removed from V and 0 bases from J, the gap between germline ends came to 10 bases. Germline assignment: CDR1 SGHNT and CDR2 YYREEE (reference sequence). CDR3 size: 15 residues. The CDR3 loop reads CASSTGWANTGELFF. CDR3 nucleotides: TGTGCCAGCAGCACAGGGTGGGCGAACACCGGGGAGCTGTTTTTT.